This TCR beta chain came from a study of chemoradiotherapy in HPV16-positive cancers. General observations from the study: Non-HPV-specific T cells did not expand in tumors during treatment, whereas candidate HPV-specific clones and E7-related motifs did. HPV-specific T cells were functionally defined from only a couple of HPV16-positive patients. HPV-responsive T-cell expansion during chemoradiotherapy was linked to improved recurrence-free survival in HPV16-positive patients.

The CDR3 is 14 residues long. V was shortened by 6 bases and J by 4 bases, with 15 bases between the two germline ends. Germline CDR1 and CDR2: SNHLY and FYNNEI. Repertoires were sampled repeatedly during chemoradiotherapy. Generated by immunoSEQ multiplex PCR, the TCRdb table keeps only in-frame clones and is missing some. Of tens of thousands of clones listed, about 77% are singletons. On this clone itself: What it binds is unknown.

The chain recombines TRBV2 with TRBJ1-1; maybe TRBD1 (6 bases). The receptor comes from a human donor with HPV-associated anogenital cancer. The sequenced sample was blood, obtained from a patient who underwent chemoradiotherapy. The CDR3 protein is CASRGQAMSTEAFF. The CDR3 DNA reads TGTGCCAGCAGGGGACAAGCCATGAGCACTGAAGCTTTCTTT.